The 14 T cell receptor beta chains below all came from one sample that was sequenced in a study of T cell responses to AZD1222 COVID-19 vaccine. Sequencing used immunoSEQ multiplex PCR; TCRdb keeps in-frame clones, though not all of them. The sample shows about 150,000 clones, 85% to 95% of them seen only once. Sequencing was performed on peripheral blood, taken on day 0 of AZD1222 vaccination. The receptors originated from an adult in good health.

The CDR3 loop reads CASSFSGGRAYEQYF. DNA for the CDR3: TGTGCCAGCAGTTTTTCAGGCGGGAGGGCCTACGAGCAGTACTTC. The V gene is TRBV28, the J gene TRBJ2-7; 9 positions agree with TRBD2. Trimming removed 3 bases from V and 2 bases from J; junction bases left unmatched: 5. CDR1 MDHEN and CDR2 SYDVKM come from the germline V gene. This CDR3 is 15 amino acids long.

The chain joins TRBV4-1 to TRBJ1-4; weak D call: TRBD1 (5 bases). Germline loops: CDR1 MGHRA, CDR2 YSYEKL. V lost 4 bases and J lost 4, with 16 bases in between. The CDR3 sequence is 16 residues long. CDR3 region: CASSLWRGLGNEKLFF. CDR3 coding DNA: TGCGCCAGCAGCCTATGGCGGGGGTTGGGTAATGAAAAACTGTTTTTT.

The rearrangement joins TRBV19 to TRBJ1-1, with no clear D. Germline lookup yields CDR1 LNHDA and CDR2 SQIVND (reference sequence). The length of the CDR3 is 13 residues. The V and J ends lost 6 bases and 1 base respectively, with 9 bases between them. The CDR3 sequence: CASRSRANTEAFF. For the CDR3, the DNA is TGTGCCAGTAGGTCACGGGCGAACACTGAAGCTTTCTTT.

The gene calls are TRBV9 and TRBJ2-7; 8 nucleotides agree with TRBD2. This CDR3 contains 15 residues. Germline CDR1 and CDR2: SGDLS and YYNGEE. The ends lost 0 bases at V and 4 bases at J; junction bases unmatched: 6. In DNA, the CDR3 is TGTGCCAGCAGCGTAGCGGGAGGGCCGGGATACGAGCAGTACTTC. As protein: CASSVAGGPGYEQYF.

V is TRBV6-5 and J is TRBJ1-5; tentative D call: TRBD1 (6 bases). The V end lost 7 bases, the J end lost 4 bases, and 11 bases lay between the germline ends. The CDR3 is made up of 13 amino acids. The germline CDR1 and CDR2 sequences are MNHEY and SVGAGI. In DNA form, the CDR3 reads TGTGCCAGCAACCTGGACAGAAATCAGCCCCAGCATTTT. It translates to CASNLDRNQPQHF.

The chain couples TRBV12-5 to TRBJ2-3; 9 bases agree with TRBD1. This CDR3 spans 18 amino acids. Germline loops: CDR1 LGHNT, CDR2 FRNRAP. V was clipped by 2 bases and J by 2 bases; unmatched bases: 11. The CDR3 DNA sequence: TGTGCTAGTGGTTTGAAGCCGGGACAGGGCCCCAACACAGATACGCAGTATTTT. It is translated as CASGLKPGQGPNTDTQYF.

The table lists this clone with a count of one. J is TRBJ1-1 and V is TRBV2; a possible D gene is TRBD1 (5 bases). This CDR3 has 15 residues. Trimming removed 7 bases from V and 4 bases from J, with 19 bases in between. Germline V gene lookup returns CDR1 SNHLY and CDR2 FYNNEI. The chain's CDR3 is CASKSEGDRSTEAFF. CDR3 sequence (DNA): TGTGCCAGCAAAAGCGAGGGAGACAGATCCACTGAAGCTTTCTTT.

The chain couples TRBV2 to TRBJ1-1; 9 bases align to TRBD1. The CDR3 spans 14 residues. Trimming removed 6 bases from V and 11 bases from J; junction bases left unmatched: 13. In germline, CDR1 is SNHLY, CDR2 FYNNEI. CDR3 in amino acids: CASRYLGTGSDAFF. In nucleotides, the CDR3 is TGTGCCAGCAGATACTTGGGGACAGGGAGTGACGCTTTCTTT.

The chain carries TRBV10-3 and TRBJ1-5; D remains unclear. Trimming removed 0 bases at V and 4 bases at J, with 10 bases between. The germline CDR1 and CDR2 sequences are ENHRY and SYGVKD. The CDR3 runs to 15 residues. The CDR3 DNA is TGTGCCATCAGTGAGTCCAGGCAGTTTAATCAGCCCCAGCATTTT. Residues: CAISESRQFNQPQHF.

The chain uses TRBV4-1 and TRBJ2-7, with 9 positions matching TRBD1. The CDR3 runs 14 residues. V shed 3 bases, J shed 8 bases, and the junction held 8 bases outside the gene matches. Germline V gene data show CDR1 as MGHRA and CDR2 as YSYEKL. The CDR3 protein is CASSQTGTGFQQYF. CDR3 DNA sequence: TGCGCCAGCAGCCAGACCGGGACAGGGTTCCAGCAGTACTTC.

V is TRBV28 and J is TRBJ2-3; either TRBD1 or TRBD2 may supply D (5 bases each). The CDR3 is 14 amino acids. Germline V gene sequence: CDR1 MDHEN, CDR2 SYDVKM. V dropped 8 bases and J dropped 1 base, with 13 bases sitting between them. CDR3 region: CASLVGGGTDTQYF. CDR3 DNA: TGTGCCAGCCTAGTTGGGGGAGGCACAGATACGCAGTATTTT. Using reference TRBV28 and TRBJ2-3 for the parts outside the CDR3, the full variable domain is DVKVTQSSRYLVKRTGEKVFLECVQDMDHENMFWYRQDPGLGLRLIYFSYDVKMKEKGDIPEGYSVSREKKERFSLILESASTNQTSMYLCASLVGGGTDTQYFGPGTRLTVL.

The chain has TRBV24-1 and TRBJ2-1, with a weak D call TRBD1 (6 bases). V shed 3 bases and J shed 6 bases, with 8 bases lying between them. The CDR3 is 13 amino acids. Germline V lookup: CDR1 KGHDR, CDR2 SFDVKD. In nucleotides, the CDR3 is TGTGCCACCAGTGATGACAGGTCCAATGAGCAGTTCTTC. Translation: CATSDDRSNEQFF.

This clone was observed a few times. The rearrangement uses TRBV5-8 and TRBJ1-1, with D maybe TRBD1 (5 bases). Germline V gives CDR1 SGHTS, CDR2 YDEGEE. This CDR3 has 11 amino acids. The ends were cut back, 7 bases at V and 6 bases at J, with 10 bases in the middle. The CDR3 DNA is TGTGCCAGCTCAGGGAGGGCTGAAGCTTTCTTT. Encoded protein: CASSGRAEAFF.

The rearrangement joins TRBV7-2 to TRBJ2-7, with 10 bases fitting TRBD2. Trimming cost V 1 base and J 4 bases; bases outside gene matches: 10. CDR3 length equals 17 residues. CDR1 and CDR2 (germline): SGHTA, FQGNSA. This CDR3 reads CASSLVGARLAGYEQYF. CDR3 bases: TGTGCCAGCAGCTTAGTAGGGGCGAGACTAGCGGGTTACGAGCAGTACTTC.